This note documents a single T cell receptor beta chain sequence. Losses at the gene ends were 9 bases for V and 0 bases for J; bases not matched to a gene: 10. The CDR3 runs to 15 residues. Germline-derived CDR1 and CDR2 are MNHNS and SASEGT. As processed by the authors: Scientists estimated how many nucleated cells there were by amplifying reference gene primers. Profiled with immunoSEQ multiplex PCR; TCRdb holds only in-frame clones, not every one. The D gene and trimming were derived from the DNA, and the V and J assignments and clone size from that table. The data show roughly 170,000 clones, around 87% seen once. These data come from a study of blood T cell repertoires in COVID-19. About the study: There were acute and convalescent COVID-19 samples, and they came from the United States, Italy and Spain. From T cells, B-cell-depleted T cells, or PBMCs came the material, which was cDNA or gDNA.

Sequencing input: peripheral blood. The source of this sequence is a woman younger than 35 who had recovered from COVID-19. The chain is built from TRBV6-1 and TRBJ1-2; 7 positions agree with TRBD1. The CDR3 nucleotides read TGTGCCAGTGCAGGGACAGTCTTTGCTAACTATGGCTACACCTTC. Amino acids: CASAGTVFANYGYTF.